This T cell receptor (beta chain) derives from a study of blood T cell repertoires in COVID-19. Study-wide background: The study drew acute and convalescent COVID-19 samples from the United States, Italy and Spain.

From germline, CDR1 is SGHRS and CDR2 YFSETQ. V shed 0 bases and J 2 bases; nucleotides not matched to a gene: 8. The CDR3 is 16 residues long. Assay: immunoSEQ multiplex PCR; the TCRdb copy retains only in-frame clones and omits some. The sample has fewer than 50,000 clones, more than 75% seen once. Specimen: peripheral blood. This receptor was identified in a human donor in a cohort sampled during active COVID-19. The rearrangement links TRBV5-1 to TRBJ2-7, with TRBD2 matching over 7 bases. CDR3: CASSLGLAATAYEQYF. The CDR3 DNA reads as TGCGCCAGCAGCTTGGGTCTAGCGGCCACCGCCTACGAGCAGTACTTC.